The 20 T cell receptor beta chains below come from one sample, sequenced in a study of memory CD4+ T cells and cytomegalovirus serostatus (dated by TCRdb to the late 2010s). Single viable CD3+CD4+CD8-CD45RO+ cells were sorted as memory CD4+ T cells on a FACSAria II. Preparation of the library involved the immunoSEQ multiplex PCR assay. TCRdb provides this immuneACCESS table in a form limited to in-frame rearrangements. Some clones are lacking; in checked studies, under half of them reflect an unresolved V gene, and why the rest are absent is not known. Within this sample are 70,000 to 95,000 clones, with approximately 80% of them counted one time only. The biggest ten clones account for around 0.78% of the sample. Material for sequencing was memory CD4+ T cells from blood. Receptors originate from an adult in good health and CMV-seronegative.

This rearrangement joins TRBV7-3 to TRBJ1-2, with D unclear. Trimming stripped 5 bases from V and 8 bases from J, with 21 bases between. The CDR3 contains 15 residues. Germline assignment: CDR1 SGHTA and CDR2 FQGTGA. The CDR3 sequence is CASSRTPDSILGYTF. CDR3 DNA sequence: TGTGCCAGCAGCAGAACCCCCGACTCTATTTTGGGCTACACCTTC.

The chain combines TRBV10-1 with TRBJ2-5; 7 nucleotides agree with TRBD2. CDR3 size: 12 residues. V trimming: 7 bases; J trimming: 4 bases; junction bases outside the gene matches: 3. Germline-derived CDR1 and CDR2 are WNHNN and SYGVQD (reference sequence). The CDR3 coding sequence is TGCGCCAGCAAGGGAGGGGCAGAGACCCAGTACTTC. This encodes CASKGGAETQYF.

V gene TRBV29-1 combines with J gene TRBJ2-1; TRBD2 might be the D (7 bases). V was shortened by 2 bases and J by 3 bases, with 11 bases between the two germline ends. The CDR3 sequence is 14 residues long. Germline assignment: CDR1 SQVTM and CDR2 ANQGSEA. Here the CDR3 DNA reads TGCAGCGTTGAAAGGGGAGGGGGCTACAATGAGCAGTTCTTC. It specifies CSVERGGGYNEQFF.

This chain joins TRBV11-2 and TRBJ1-1; D may be TRBD1 (5 bases). Germline lookup yields CDR1 SGHAT and CDR2 FQNNGV. CDR3 length: 14 residues. Trimming pared 1 base from V and 5 bases from J, leaving 11 bases between. Written as DNA, the CDR3 is TGTGCCAGCAGCTTAGGGTCCAGGGTAACTGAAGCTTTCTTT. Encoded protein: CASSLGSRVTEAFF. The entire variable domain, with the rest obtained from reference TRBV11-2 and TRBJ1-1, is as follows: EAGVAQSPRYKIIEKRQSVAFWCNPISGHATLYWYQQILGQGPKLLIQFQNNGVVDDSQLPKDRFSAERLKGVDSTLKIQPAKLEDSAVYLCASSLGSRVTEAFFGQGTRLTVV.

The sample holds a few counts of this clone. V is TRBV10-3 and J is TRBJ1-1; D remains unclear. Trimming cost V 2 bases and J 2 bases, with 6 bases left between them. Germline CDR1 ENHRY, CDR2 SYGVKD. This CDR3 has 13 amino acids. The CDR3 sequence is CAISEQGNTEAFF. CDR3 sequence (DNA): TGTGCCATCAGTGAGCAAGGAAACACTGAAGCTTTCTTT.

The chain recombines TRBV7-8 with TRBJ2-6; 7 nucleotides line up with TRBD1. Looked up from germline, CDR1 is SGHVS and CDR2 is FQNEAQ. This CDR3 region has 18 residues. The J segment lost 1 base and the V segment lost 5 bases, leaving 11 bases of the junction unmatched. The CDR3 protein is CASSPRTGASSGANVLTF. CDR3 DNA sequence: TGTGCCAGCAGCCCGAGGACAGGAGCCTCGTCTGGGGCCAACGTCCTGACTTTC.

This chain's CDR3 is CASGYTGGINEKLFF. The CDR3 DNA follows: TGTGCCAGTGGATACACAGGGGGGATTAATGAAAAACTGTTTTTT. The chain carries TRBV19 and TRBJ1-4; 8 bases are shared with TRBD1. J lost 4 bases, V lost 8 bases, and 9 bases had no gene match. Germline values: CDR1 LNHDA, CDR2 SQIVND (reference sequence). This CDR3 spans 15 amino acids.

V gene TRBV5-1 combines with J gene TRBJ2-7; 11 bases map to TRBD1. This CDR3 is built from 15 residues. In germline, CDR1 is SGHRS, CDR2 YFSETQ. V lost 4 bases to trimming and J lost 2 bases; unmatched junction nucleotides: 5. The CDR3 reads CASSPRDRGTYEQYF. CDR3 nucleotide sequence: TGCGCCAGCAGCCCGCGGGACAGGGGGACCTACGAGCAGTACTTC.

In its sample, this clone was seen a few times. This chain connects TRBV10-1 to TRBJ1-3; no clear D gene. Germline V gene sequence: CDR1 WNHNN, CDR2 SYGVQD (reference sequence). The ends were cut back, 2 bases at V and 0 bases at J, with 5 bases in the middle. CDR3 size: 14 residues. For the CDR3, the DNA is TGCGCCAGCAGTGAGGTCCGCTCTGGAAACACCATATATTTT. Amino acid sequence: CASSEVRSGNTIYF.

The chain uses TRBV4-2 and TRBJ2-3, with TRBD2 identical over 7 bases. J gave up 6 bases and V 0 bases, and 15 bases lay outside the gene matches. Germline CDR1 and CDR2: LGHNA and YNFKEQ. The CDR3 has 18 amino acids. CDR3 DNA: TGTGCCAGCAGCCAAGATAACTACGGGGGGTCACCTCGGGATACGCAGTATTTT. This gives the protein CASSQDNYGGSPRDTQYF.

This clone has just a few counts. The chain is built from TRBV2 and TRBJ1-4, with D hard to call. This CDR3 is 13 amino acids long. V lost 4 bases and J 6 bases, leaving 9 bases between the germline ends. Per the germline V gene, CDR1 is SNHLY and CDR2 is FYNNEI. The CDR3 nucleotides read TGTGCCAGCAGTGGGGGAAGGGATGAAAAACTGTTTTTT. It specifies CASSGGRDEKLFF. Looking up the rest from reference TRBV2 and TRBJ1-4 gives the full variable domain: EPEVTQTPSHQVTQMGQEVILRCVPISNHLYFYWYRQILGQKVEFLVSFYNNEISEKSEIFDDQFSVERPDGSNFTLKIRSTKLEDSAMYFCASSGGRDEKLFFGSGTQLSVL.

V and J are TRBV14 and TRBJ2-1, with 7 bases aligning to TRBD1. The V segment lost 3 bases and the J segment 3 bases; nucleotides outside the gene matches: 5. The CDR3 runs to 15 residues. The germline CDR1 and CDR2 sequences are SGHDN and FVKESK. CDR3 residues: CASSHANRGYNEQFF. The CDR3 nucleotides are TGTGCCAGCAGCCACGCTAACAGGGGCTACAATGAGCAGTTCTTC.

This chain joins TRBV30 and TRBJ1-4; 8 positions agree with TRBD1. The trim removed 0 bases at V and 5 bases at J, leaving 5 bases unmatched. The CDR3 length is 15 residues. The germline CDR1 and CDR2 sequences are GTSNPN and SVGIG (reference sequence). CDR3 residues: CAWSVPTGENEKLFF. CDR3 in DNA: TGTGCCTGGAGTGTACCGACAGGGGAAAATGAAAAACTGTTTTTT.

On this clone: Distinct nucleotide sequences in the sample also encode this CDR3. The chain couples TRBV6-5 to TRBJ2-7; D uncertain. V was pared by 0 bases and J by 0 bases, with 6 bases between. Germline V gives CDR1 MNHEY, CDR2 SVGAGI. The CDR3 length is 14 residues. This chain's CDR3 is CASSYSASSYEQYF. The CDR3, as DNA: TGTGCCAGCAGTTACTCCGCGAGCTCCTACGAGCAGTACTTC.

The chain carries TRBV28 and TRBJ1-2, with 9 bases aligning to TRBD1. This CDR3 spans 14 amino acids. Trimming took 6 bases from V and 3 from J; bases not matched to a gene: 5. The germline CDR1 and CDR2 sequences are MDHEN and SYDVKM. CDR3 residues: CASRMGQGYYGYTF. The CDR3 region has the DNA TGTGCCAGCAGAATGGGACAGGGCTACTATGGCTACACCTTC.

The chain joins TRBV5-1 to TRBJ1-6; D not certain. CDR1 is SGHRS and CDR2 is YFSETQ in the germline V gene. CDR3 length: 15 amino acids. The germline V and J ends were trimmed by 1 base and 5 bases, with 10 bases remaining between them. CDR3 sequence reads: CASSLPGGNNSPLHF. The CDR3 DNA reads TGCGCCAGCAGCTTGCCGGGAGGGAATAATTCACCCCTCCACTTT.

The chain is built from TRBV27 and TRBJ1-2; tentatively, D is TRBD1 (5 bases). CDR3 length: 15 residues. V was trimmed by 3 bases and J by 4 bases, leaving 15 bases between them. Germline V lookup: CDR1 MNHEY, CDR2 SMNVEV (reference sequence). CDR3 sequence (DNA): TGTGCCAGCAGTTTGGGGCAGGGCTATAGCTATGGCTACACCTTC. The encoded protein is CASSLGQGYSYGYTF.

The V gene is TRBV11-2, the J gene TRBJ1-2; D perhaps matches TRBD1 (5 bases). The CDR3 loop spans 15 amino acids. CDR1 and CDR2 (germline): SGHAT, FQNNGV. Trimming took 0 bases from V and 1 from J, leaving 9 bases between them. CDR3 residues: CASSLDGAVNYGYTF. DNA for the CDR3: TGTGCCAGCAGCTTAGATGGGGCGGTTAACTATGGCTACACCTTC.

The V call is TRBV7-3, the J call TRBJ2-1; 8 positions agree with TRBD1. The CDR3 is 16 amino acids. The ends lost 5 bases at V and 8 bases at J; junction bases unmatched: 14. Per the germline V gene, CDR1 is SGHTA and CDR2 is FQGTGA. The CDR3 region has the DNA TGTGCCAGCAGCCGAGTTGGGGGACAGGAGGGCGATGAGCAGTTCTTC. This sequence encodes CASSRVGGQEGDEQFF.

The table lists this clone with a count of one. The chain is built from TRBV10-3 and TRBJ2-1; 7 bases are a match to TRBD1. J gave up 8 bases and V 6 bases, and 4 bases lay outside the gene matches. This CDR3 region has 12 residues. The germline CDR1 and CDR2 sequences are ENHRY and SYGVKD. The CDR3 here is CAIRGQGDEQFF. Written as DNA, the CDR3 is TGTGCCATCAGGGGGCAGGGGGATGAGCAGTTCTTC.